The 22 T cell receptor beta chains below all came from one sample that was sequenced in a study of cytomegalovirus exposure and HLA in healthy donors (dated by TCRdb to about 2017). Library construction relied on the immunoSEQ multiplex PCR assay. For the multiplex PCR, a mixture combining 60 forward primers for TCR Vbeta segments and 13 reverse primers for TCR Jbeta segments was used. This is the immuneACCESS table as TCRdb keeps it, with only in-frame sequences that have V and J called. A part of the clones is gone; compared with another copy, unresolved V genes explain less than half, and the rest is unexplained. The sample table lists around 190,000 clones, around 88% of them with a count of one. The ten largest clones capture more than 1.5% of the sample. The source material was PBMCs. These TCRs come from a man aged 40-55 years in good health and CMV-seropositive.

The gene calls are TRBV7-9 and TRBJ2-5; D is undetermined. The length of the CDR3 is 14 residues. Looked up from germline, CDR1 is SEHNR and CDR2 is FQNEAQ (reference sequence). V was cut by 0 bases and J by 3 bases, with 8 bases left in between. The CDR3 sequence is CASSLATAEETQYF. The CDR3 DNA sequence: TGTGCCAGCAGCTTAGCCACTGCCGAAGAGACCCAGTACTTC.

Note on this clone: The missing conserved phenylalanine or tryptophan at the end of this CDR3 makes a read error likely. The CDR3 region has the DNA TGTGCCAGCAGTTCTCCTCCCACTGAAGCTTTCCTT. Its translation is CASSSPPTEAFL. The V and J genes are TRBV27 and TRBJ1-1, with D uncertain. Trimming removed 4 bases from V and 4 bases from J, with 7 bases in between. The germline CDR1 and CDR2 sequences are MNHEY and SMNVEV (reference sequence). CDR3 length equals 12 residues.

The DNA of the CDR3 is TGTGCCATCCGGGACAGGGCTACTGAAGCTTTCTTT. Its protein product is CAIRDRATEAFF. This chain joins TRBV2 and TRBJ1-1; 9 bases are shared with TRBD1. V was pared by 10 bases and J by 5 bases, with 5 bases of the junction left unmatched. The CDR3 length is 12 residues. The germline V gene has CDR1 SNHLY and CDR2 FYNNEI.

The V call is TRBV11-2, the J call TRBJ2-3; D gene ambiguous. Trimming removed 1 base from V and 5 bases from J, with 13 bases in between. The CDR3 extends over 15 amino acids. Germline V gives CDR1 SGHAT, CDR2 FQNNGV. The CDR3: CASSLGVLLLDTQYF. CDR3 sequence (DNA): TGTGCCAGCAGCTTAGGAGTATTACTTTTAGATACGCAGTATTTT. The full variable domain, in which reference TRBV11-2 and TRBJ2-3 provide the parts outside the CDR3, is EAGVAQSPRYKIIEKRQSVAFWCNPISGHATLYWYQQILGQGPKLLIQFQNNGVVDDSQLPKDRFSAERLKGVDSTLKIQPAKLEDSAVYLCASSLGVLLLDTQYFGPGTRLTVL.

The chain employs TRBV29-1 and TRBJ1-2; TRBD1 aligns across 7 bases. V was clipped by 4 bases and J by 7 bases; unmatched bases: 9. CDR1 and CDR2 from the germline V gene are SQVTM and ANQGSEA. There are 13 residues in the CDR3. The CDR3: CSVGVGQRRGYTF. CDR3 sequence (DNA): TGCAGCGTTGGTGTGGGACAGCGACGTGGCTACACCTTC.

This clone appeared a few times. V usage is TRBV9 and J usage is TRBJ2-7; D is unclear. V was clipped by 5 bases and J by 9 bases, with 21 bases between them. The CDR3 contains 14 residues. Looked up from germline, CDR1 is SGDLS and CDR2 is YYNGEE. CDR3: CASSPNPSEVGQYF. DNA of the CDR3: TGTGCCAGCAGTCCTAATCCTTCAGAGGTCGGGCAGTACTTC.

This sequence joins TRBV6-4 and TRBJ1-1, with D tentatively TRBD1 (6 bases). CDR1 is MRHNA and CDR2 is SNTAGT in the germline V gene. Trimming left V 4 bases short and J 4 bases short, with 16 bases between. This CDR3 spans 15 amino acids. The CDR3 reads CASSAEGGPSTEAFF. The CDR3 DNA reads as TGTGCCAGCAGTGCGGAGGGGGGGCCTAGCACTGAAGCTTTCTTT.

The rearrangement uses TRBV5-1 and TRBJ2-2; D might be TRBD2 (5 bases). The CDR3 is 16 amino acids. Germline-derived CDR1 and CDR2 are SGHRS and YFSETQ. V lost 2 bases and J lost 4, with 15 bases in between. The CDR3 is CASSFDPGGSTGELFF. The CDR3 nucleotides read TGCGCCAGCAGCTTTGATCCCGGCGGGTCCACCGGGGAGCTGTTTTTT.

V and J are TRBV6-4 and TRBJ1-1; 9 bases match TRBD1. The germline gives CDR1 MRHNA, CDR2 SNTAGT. The V segment lost 3 bases and the J segment 4 bases; nucleotides outside the gene matches: 6. This CDR3 region has 15 residues. The CDR3 is CASSDTGTGLTEAFF. The CDR3 DNA reads as TGTGCCAGCAGTGATACCGGGACAGGGCTCACTGAAGCTTTCTTT.

V gene TRBV15 combines with J gene TRBJ2-2, with 16 bases lining up with TRBD2. The CDR3 has 23 amino acids. Germline CDR1 LNHNV, CDR2 YYDKDF (reference sequence). V lost 0 bases to trimming and J lost 6 bases; unmatched junction nucleotides: 19. The CDR3 DNA is TGTGCCACCAGCAGAGACGCGGGGCAGGCCGGGACTAGCGGGAGGGCCCGCGCCGGGGAGCTGTTTTTT. Its translation: CATSRDAGQAGTSGRARAGELFF.

The V and J genes are TRBV6-1 and TRBJ2-4, with 11 bases lining up with TRBD2. Germline CDR1 reads MNHNS; CDR2 reads SASEGT. The junction had 14 bases not matched to a gene; V was cut back by 3 bases and J by 1 base. The CDR3 has 20 amino acids. The chain's CDR3 is CASSDTPGLAAGRAKNIQYF. DNA of the CDR3: TGTGCCAGCAGTGACACACCGGGACTAGCGGCAGGACGGGCCAAAAACATTCAGTACTTC.

V and J are TRBV7-3 and TRBJ2-3; 7 bases agree with TRBD2. Germline V gives CDR1 SGHTA, CDR2 FQGTGA. The length of the CDR3 is 14 residues. Germline trimming cut 5 bases from V and 7 bases from J; bases unmatched to any gene: 9. The CDR3 is CASSPWAGVNTQYF. The CDR3 DNA is TGTGCCAGCAGCCCCTGGGCGGGAGTAAATACGCAGTATTTT.

This clone was detected only a few times. The chain recombines TRBV9 with TRBJ2-3, with 10 bases identical to TRBD2. The CDR3 is made up of 16 amino acids. CDR1 and CDR2 (germline): SGDLS, YYNGEE. V shed 0 bases and J 6 bases; nucleotides not matched to a gene: 7. CDR3 region: CASSVAASGRLDTQYF. The CDR3 DNA follows: TGTGCCAGCAGCGTAGCGGCTAGCGGGAGATTGGATACGCAGTATTTT.

The rearrangement links TRBV5-8 to TRBJ2-7; the D gene is possibly TRBD1 (6 bases). Per germline, CDR1 SGHTS and CDR2 YDEGEE. The CDR3 runs 14 residues. The V and J ends lost 3 bases and 4 bases respectively, with 14 bases between them. The CDR3 here is CASSYRTVPYEQYF. The CDR3 DNA follows: TGTGCCAGCAGCTACCGGACAGTACCATACGAGCAGTACTTC.

The V call is TRBV5-1, the J call TRBJ2-3, with TRBD2 matching over 11 bases. J was trimmed by 4 bases and V by 4 bases; bases with no gene match: 11. The CDR3 runs to 17 residues. Looked up from germline, CDR1 is SGHRS and CDR2 is YFSETQ. The DNA of the CDR3 is TGCGCCAGCAGCCCCGAGGCTAGCGGGAGGTTCTCAGATACGCAGTATTTT. It encodes CASSPEASGRFSDTQYF.

This chain joins TRBV25-1 and TRBJ2-1; the match to TRBD2 covers 10 bases. This CDR3 has 16 residues. The V segment lost 5 bases and the J segment 3 bases; nucleotides outside the gene matches: 7. Germline values: CDR1 MGHDK, CDR2 SYGVNS. The CDR3 loop is CASSPWGTSDYNEQFF. As DNA, the CDR3 is TGTGCCAGCAGTCCCTGGGGGACTAGCGACTACAATGAGCAGTTCTTC. Based on the CDR3 plus reference TRBV25-1 and TRBJ2-1, the full variable domain is EADIYQTPRYLVIGTGKKITLECSQTMGHDKMYWYQQDPGMELHLIHYSYGVNSTEKGDLSSESTVSRIRTEHFPLTLESARPSHTSQYLCASSPWGTSDYNEQFFGPGTRLTVL.

The genes are TRBV19 and TRBJ1-5; 7 bases map to TRBD1. Germline V gene data show CDR1 as LNHDA and CDR2 as SQIVND (reference sequence). Trimming took 2 bases from V and 5 from J; bases not matched to a gene: 9. This CDR3 has 16 amino acids. In DNA form, the CDR3 reads TGTGCCAGTAGTATAATGGCAGGGGGAGGTGATCAGCCCCAGCATTTT. Translated, it gives CASSIMAGGGDQPQHF.

The V call is TRBV30, the J call TRBJ1-2, with D perhaps TRBD1 (6 bases). The V gene lost 2 bases and the J gene lost 2 bases, with 12 bases spanning the gap. The germline V gene has CDR1 GTSNPN and CDR2 SVGIG (reference sequence). The CDR3 length is 14 residues. CDR3 protein: CAWSYQGNNYGYTF. DNA of the CDR3: TGTGCCTGGAGTTATCAGGGGAACAACTATGGCTACACCTTC.

This clone came up a few times. The rearrangement uses TRBV4-1 and TRBJ2-7, with TRBD2 matching 7 bases. The CDR3 length is 15 residues. Per germline, CDR1 MGHRA and CDR2 YSYEKL. V lost 0 bases to trimming and J lost 3 bases; unmatched junction nucleotides: 5. The CDR3 sequence is CASSQEPRTSYEQYF. The CDR3 nucleotides are TGCGCCAGCAGCCAAGAGCCCAGGACTAGCTACGAGCAGTACTTC.

This sequence joins TRBV2 and TRBJ2-5, with TRBD1 matching 7 bases. V gave up 6 bases and J gave up 0 bases; unmatched junction bases: 1. The CDR3 sequence is 13 residues long. Germline V gives CDR1 SNHLY, CDR2 FYNNEI. In DNA form, the CDR3 reads TGTGCCAGCAGCCAGGGGGACCAAGAGACCCAGTACTTC. Encoded protein: CASSQGDQETQYF. Looking up the rest from reference TRBV2 and TRBJ2-5 gives the full variable domain: EPEVTQTPSHQVTQMGQEVILRCVPISNHLYFYWYRQILGQKVEFLVSFYNNEISEKSEIFDDQFSVERPDGSNFTLKIRSTKLEDSAMYFCASSQGDQETQYFGPGTRLLVL.

The chain links TRBV6-6 to TRBJ2-3, with no clear D. In germline, CDR1 is MNHNY, CDR2 SVGAGI (reference sequence). The CDR3 loop spans 12 amino acids. V gave up 5 bases and J gave up 6 bases, with 9 bases separating them. This CDR3 reads CASSQLGDTQYF. The CDR3 region has the DNA TGTGCCAGCAGTCAACTCGGGGATACGCAGTATTTT.

The rearrangement joins TRBV7-3 to TRBJ2-3; 9 bases are a match to TRBD2. V dropped 5 bases and J dropped 4; count of bases not matched to a gene: 7. CDR3 length equals 15 residues. Germline CDR1 and CDR2: SGHTA and FQGTGA. The CDR3 here is CASSDSGSGADTQYF. In DNA form, the CDR3 reads TGTGCCAGCAGCGATAGCGGGAGTGGGGCAGATACGCAGTATTTT. The full variable domain, completed using reference TRBV7-3 and TRBJ2-3, is GAGVSQTPSNKVTEKGKYVELRCDPISGHTALYWYRQSLGQGPEFLIYFQGTGAADDSGLPNDRFFAVRPEGSVSTLKIQRTERGDSAVYLCASSDSGSGADTQYFGPGTRLTVL.